The clone carrying this TCR beta chain was seen a few times. Antigen: not known. Deletions cut 1 base from V and 1 base from J, with 7 bases between. The CDR3 totals 14 residues. CDR1 is SGHAT, CDR2 FQNNGV, per germline. The data were obtained in a study of response to subunit inactivated influenza vaccine. Overall study results and limits: A suggestion made by the authors is that each seasonal influenza vaccination recruits few new T cells.

TCRdb itself ran the RT-PCR reads through MiXCR, one entry per CDR3 protein. In the table there are some 640,000 distinct CDR3 sequences, over 11% of which are singletons. Material: PBMCs from blood, obtained roughly 15 days before vaccination. The TCR was taken from a man between 50 and 59 years old who received an inactivated influenza vaccine. This chain uses TRBV11-2 with TRBJ1-1; D ambiguous. This CDR3 reads CASSLVSRNTEAFF. For the CDR3, the DNA is TGTGCCAGCAGCTTAGTGTCCAGGAACACTGAAGCTTTCTTT.